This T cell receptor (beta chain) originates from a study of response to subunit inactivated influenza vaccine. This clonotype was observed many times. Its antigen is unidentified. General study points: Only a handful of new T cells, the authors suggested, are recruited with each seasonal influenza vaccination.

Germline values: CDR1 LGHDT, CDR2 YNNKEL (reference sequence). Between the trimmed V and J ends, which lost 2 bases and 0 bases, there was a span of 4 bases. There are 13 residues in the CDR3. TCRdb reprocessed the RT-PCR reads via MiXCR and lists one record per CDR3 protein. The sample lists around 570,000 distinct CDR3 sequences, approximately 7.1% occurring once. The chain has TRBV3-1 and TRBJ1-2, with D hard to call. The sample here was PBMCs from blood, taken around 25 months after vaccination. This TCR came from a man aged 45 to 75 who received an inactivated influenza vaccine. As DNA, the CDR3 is TGTGCCAGCAGCCAACGATCTAACTATGGCTACACCTTC. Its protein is CASSQRSNYGYTF.